Each of the 7 T cell receptor beta chains below was sequenced from the same sample in a study of T cell responses to AZD1222 COVID-19 vaccine. The method was immunoSEQ multiplex PCR; TCRdb's version includes in-frame clones alone and lacks a portion of them. The sample includes roughly 100,000 clones, approximately 90% seen only once; the top ten take about 9.1%. The sample in question was peripheral blood, obtained on day 0 of AZD1222 vaccination. These receptors all stem from an adult in good health.

This clone was seen only once. This chain connects TRBV5-1 to TRBJ1-4, with D unclear. Germline CDR1 reads SGHRS; CDR2 reads YFSETQ. The CDR3 is 18 amino acids. V was trimmed by 4 bases and J by 1 base, leaving 20 bases between them. The CDR3 loop reads CASSPQRWEFGTNEKLFF. The CDR3 region has the DNA TGCGCCAGCAGCCCGCAACGATGGGAGTTTGGAACTAATGAAAAACTGTTTTTT.

This chain uses TRBV6-6 with TRBJ2-1; D might be TRBD1 or TRBD2, each matching 5 bases. Trimming stripped 3 bases from V and 7 bases from J, with 7 bases between. Germline V gene sequence: CDR1 MNHNY, CDR2 SVGAGI (reference sequence). The CDR3 extends over 12 amino acids. CDR3 DNA sequence: TGTGCCAGCAGTTATGGGGGTAATGAGCAGTTCTTC. As protein: CASSYGGNEQFF.

The V call is TRBV2, the J call TRBJ2-1, with D possibly TRBD1 on 5 matching bases. The V and J ends lost 4 bases and 1 base respectively, with 8 bases between them. CDR1 is SNHLY and CDR2 is FYNNEI in the germline V gene. The CDR3 loop spans 14 amino acids. The CDR3 sequence is CASSVGLSYNEQFF. Written as DNA, the CDR3 is TGTGCCAGCAGTGTGGGGCTATCCTACAATGAGCAGTTCTTC.

This chain links TRBV9 with TRBJ2-6; possibly TRBD1 or TRBD2 for D (5 bases each). V was shortened by 0 bases and J by 4 bases, with 8 bases between the two germline ends. Germline CDR1 SGDLS, CDR2 YYNGEE. CDR3 size: 15 residues. The CDR3: CASSVAGTGANVLTF. CDR3 DNA sequence: TGTGCCAGCAGCGTAGCCGGGACCGGGGCCAACGTCCTGACTTTC.

The chain links TRBV14 to TRBJ2-4; the match to TRBD1 covers 12 bases. With 4 bases clipped from V and 3 bases from J, the junction kept 4 bases outside the gene matches. Germline CDR1 reads SGHDN; CDR2 reads FVKESK. The CDR3 extends over 16 amino acids. CDR3 residues: CASSPGQGAGKNIQYF. Written as DNA, the CDR3 is TGTGCCAGCAGCCCGGGACAGGGGGCCGGCAAAAACATTCAGTACTTC. Full variable domain (outside the CDR3, taken from reference TRBV14 and TRBJ2-4): EAGVTQFPSHSVIEKGQTVTLRCDPISGHDNLYWYRRVMGKEIKFLLHFVKESKQDESGMPNNRFLAERTGGTYSTLKVQPAELEDSGVYFCASSPGQGAGKNIQYFGAGTRLSVL.

V usage is TRBV4-2 and J usage is TRBJ2-1; D unclear. V lost 1 base, J lost 6 bases, and 7 bases lay in between. CDR1 and CDR2 (germline): LGHNA, YNFKEQ. The CDR3 totals 13 residues. DNA of the CDR3: TGTGCCAGCAGCCAAGCTGGGTTCAATGAGCAGTTCTTC. Amino acids: CASSQAGFNEQFF.

This clone has a handful of counts. J is TRBJ1-1 and V is TRBV7-8, with D perhaps TRBD1 (6 bases). Looked up from germline, CDR1 is SGHVS and CDR2 is FQNEAQ. The CDR3 has 15 residues. V shed 5 bases and J shed 6 bases, with 19 bases lying between them. CDR3 region: CASSPLRGGVPEAFF. CDR3 DNA sequence: TGTGCCAGCAGCCCGCTCAGGGGAGGGGTTCCTGAAGCTTTCTTT.